Listed below are T cell receptor beta chains from one sample, sequenced in a study of early T cells in non-severe SARS-CoV-2 infection. TCRdb re-called the 5' RACE reads with MiXCR, one entry per CDR3 protein. The sample gives approximately 75,000 distinct CDR3 sequences, roughly 4.6% of which show up once; about 3.6% is in the top ten. The specimen comprised whole blood, sampled at baseline. These receptors were taken from an adult who was a healthcare worker with PCR-confirmed SARS-CoV-2 infection or an uninfected control (not recorded which). The donor label of this sample is uncertain. The CDR3 runs from the conserved cysteine through the conserved F or W. A D gene is named only where the DNA matches it firmly. Only some rows state a clone size, as once, few, many or a class for expanded clones.

size,V,D,J,DNA,CDR3
many,TRBV29-1,NA,TRBJ2-5,TGCAGCGCCCTCCGGGACAACCTGTACCAAGAGACCCAGTACTTC,CSALRDNLYQETQYF
NA,TRBV24-1,TRBD2,TRBJ2-1,TGTGCCACCAGTGATGGGGACTACCCCCCCTACAATGAGCAGTTCTTC,CATSDGDYPPYNEQFF
many,TRBV10-1,NA,TRBJ1-5,TGCGCCAGCAGTGGGGGGAATCAGCCCCAGCATTTT,CASSGGNQPQHF
many,TRBV29-1,NA,TRBJ1-2,TGCAGCGGCGGCGCAGGGGATGACTATGGCTACACCTTC,CSGGAGDDYGYTF
many,TRBV12-3/TRBV12-4,TRBD1,TRBJ2-5,TGTGCCAGCAGTCAGACAGGGGGCGTGATATCGGAGACCCAGTACTTC,CASSQTGGVISETQYF
many,TRBV12-3/TRBV12-4,NA,TRBJ2-4,TGTGCCAGCAGTTTTGGCGTCGGTCAGGGGCTCGCCAAAAACATTCAGTACTTC,CASSFGVGQGLAKNIQYF
many,TRBV7-9,NA,TRBJ2-3,TGTGCCAGCGCCCGAAAGGGGGGCACAGATACGCAGTATTTT,CASARKGGTDTQYF
many,TRBV11-2,NA,TRBJ2-7,TGTGCCAGCAGCTTAGCGGATAACAGGGCCTACGAGCAGTACTTC,CASSLADNRAYEQYF
NA,TRBV28,NA,TRBJ1-6,TGTGCCAGCAGTTTGGGCCAGGGAGAATCACCCCTCCACTTT,CASSLGQGESPLHF
many,TRBV6-5,NA,TRBJ1-4,TGTGCCAGCAGCCGAGATGAAAAACTGTTTTTT,CASSRDEKLFF
many,TRBV4-1,TRBD1,TRBJ1-5,TGCGCCAGCAGCCCCCTCAGACAGGGCGGGCGGCAGCCCCAGCATTTT,CASSPLRQGGRQPQHF
few,TRBV19,NA,TRBJ2-1,TGTGCCAGTAGTATTCCGGGTGGAGTTAATGAGCAGTTCTTC,CASSIPGGVNEQFF
many,TRBV9,TRBD1,TRBJ2-1,TGTGCCAGCGGACGGACAGGGGGCTACAATGAGCAGTTCTTC,CASGRTGGYNEQFF
many,TRBV10-3,TRBD1,TRBJ2-1,TGTGCCATCAGTGAGCCCTACAGGGGGCGACACAATGAGCAGTTCTTC,CAISEPYRGRHNEQFF
NA,TRBV5-1,NA,TRBJ1-1,TGCGCCAGCAGCTTGATGGGGGCCACTGAAGCTTTCTTT,CASSLMGATEAFF
NA,TRBV3-1,TRBD2,TRBJ2-3,TGTGCCAGCAGCCAATTGGCGGGGGGAACACCGGCGGCAGATACGCAGTATTTT,CASSQLAGGTPAADTQYF
many,TRBV29-1,NA,TRBJ2-2,TGCAGCGTCGAACCCGGGGGACCTAAGCGGGAGCTGTTTTTT,CSVEPGGPKRELFF
few,TRBV15,NA,TRBJ2-7,TGTGCCACCAGCAGTTCACGGATCTCCTACGAGCAGTACTTC,CATSSSRISYEQYF
many,TRBV19,TRBD2,TRBJ2-6,TGTGCCAGTAGCCTCGGCGGGGGCTCTGGGGCCAACGTCCTGACTTTC,CASSLGGGSGANVLTF
few,TRBV7-7,NA,TRBJ2-1,TGTGCTAGCAGCTCCGGGACTGCAACCTACAATGAGCAGTTCTTC,CASSSGTATYNEQFF
NA,TRBV27,NA,TRBJ2-1,TGTGCCAGCGGGGGCTACAATGAGCAGTTCTTC,CASGGYNEQFF
NA,TRBV7-3,NA,TRBJ2-5,TGTGCCAGCAGCTTATCTGGGGACGAGACCCAGTACTTC,CASSLSGDETQYF
NA,TRBV20-1,NA,TRBJ2-7,TGCAGTGGGCAATGGCAGGGGTCGTACTACGAGCAGTACTTC,CSGQWQGSYYEQYF
many,TRBV4-3,NA,TRBJ1-2,TGCGCCAGCAGCCAAGATCCCCAGGGAGATCGCAACTATGGCTACACCTTC,CASSQDPQGDRNYGYTF
many,TRBV6-5,NA,TRBJ2-3,TGTGCCAGCAGATCCCAGGGAGCAGATACGCAGTATTTT,CASRSQGADTQYF
NA,TRBV7-2,TRBD1,TRBJ2-7,TGTGCCAGCAGCTTATTTGGGACAGGCTACGAGCAGTACTTC,CASSLFGTGYEQYF
many,TRBV25-1,TRBD1,TRBJ2-3,TGTGCCAGCCGCGGCTTCGGACAGGGGGCCTCGACAGATACGCAGTATTTT,CASRGFGQGASTDTQYF
many,TRBV7-6,TRBD2,TRBJ2-1,TGTGCCAGCAGCTTAGGGGGAGGGGAGCAGTTCTTC,CASSLGGGEQFF
many,TRBV20-1,TRBD2,TRBJ2-1,TGCAGTGCTAGAGGAGGGGGACTAGTCAATGAGCAGTTCTTC,CSARGGGLVNEQFF
few,TRBV11-2,NA,TRBJ2-5,TGTGCCAGCAGCCTCTCTTGGGCTAGCAAAGAGACCCAGTACTTC,CASSLSWASKETQYF
NA,TRBV10-3,TRBD2,TRBJ2-3,TGTGCCATCAGTGAGCGGGGGGCAGATACGCAGTATTTT,CAISERGADTQYF
NA,TRBV7-2,NA,TRBJ2-2,TGTGCCAGCAGCTTAGACGTGGGCTTCACCGGGGAGCTGTTTTTT,CASSLDVGFTGELFF
NA,TRBV7-3,NA,TRBJ1-1,TGTGCCAGCAGCTTGGGGACAAGAGCTGAAGCTTTCTTT,CASSLGTRAEAFF
NA,TRBV18,NA,TRBJ1-4,TGTGCCAGCTCACCGCCGGTGCTTTCAACTAATGAAAAACTGTTTTTT,CASSPPVLSTNEKLFF
many,TRBV7-2,NA,TRBJ2-3,TGTGCCAGCAGCTTAGGGTTAGCTGTCACAGATACGCAGTATTTT,CASSLGLAVTDTQYF
NA,TRBV5-5,NA,TRBJ1-5,TGTGCCAGCAGCTTGGGACAGCGCAATCAGCCCCAGCATTTT,CASSLGQRNQPQHF
many,TRBV30,NA,TRBJ1-1,TGTGCCTGGAGTGTTCGGGGTGGAGTGTACACTGAAGCTTTCTTT,CAWSVRGGVYTEAFF
many,TRBV6-1,NA,TRBJ1-3,TGTGCCAGCAGTAGCGGGACTCCAGGGGGAAACACCATATATTTT,CASSSGTPGGNTIYF
many,TRBV20-1,NA,TRBJ1-2,TGCAGTGCCGTGGGGGCCTATGGCTACACCTTC,CSAVGAYGYTF
many,TRBV20-1,NA,TRBJ1-1,TGCAGTGCTATTCGTAGGGCCACTGAAGCTTTCTTT,CSAIRRATEAFF
many,TRBV4-3,TRBD1,TRBJ2-5,TGCGCCAGCAGCCAAGGGTCGGACAGGAGCGAGACCCAGTACTTC,CASSQGSDRSETQYF
many,TRBV5-4,TRBD1,TRBJ1-2,TGTGCCAGCAGCCTGGACAGGGACAACTATGGCTACACCTTC,CASSLDRDNYGYTF
few,TRBV7-2,TRBD1,TRBJ2-6,TGTGCCAGCAGCTCCACAGGGGCCGGGGCCAACGTCCTGACTTTC,CASSSTGAGANVLTF
NA,TRBV5-1,TRBD2,TRBJ2-1,TGCGCCAGCAGCTTGGCCGCTCTGGCGGGGGAGGTTAGTGAGCAGTTCTTC,CASSLAALAGEVSEQFF
many,TRBV11-1,TRBD1,TRBJ2-2,TGTGCCAGCAGAAATCACCGGGACAGGGGTATGGCCGGGGAGCTGTTTTTT,CASRNHRDRGMAGELFF
many,TRBV2,NA,TRBJ1-1,TGTGCCAGCAGTGGTTTAGGGGCCACTGAAGCTTTCTTT,CASSGLGATEAFF
many,TRBV29-1,TRBD2,TRBJ2-1,TGCAGCGTCAGAGCGGGGGGGCTCAATGAGCAGTTCTTC,CSVRAGGLNEQFF
few,TRBV28,TRBD1,TRBJ2-3,TGTGCCAGCAGTTTAACCAGTCTTCGGCAGGGGGCGTCGCAGTATTTT,CASSLTSLRQGASQYF
many,TRBV11-2,NA,TRBJ1-2,TGTGCCAGCAGCTTGCCTGCCTCCTATGGCTACACCTTC,CASSLPASYGYTF
NA,TRBV28,NA,TRBJ2-2,TGTGCCAGCAGTTTGATGCGGGGCCAAGGCACCGGGGAGCTGTTTTTT,CASSLMRGQGTGELFF
few,TRBV7-9,TRBD1,TRBJ1-2,TGTGCCAGCAGCTTAGAGGACAGGGCCTATGGCTACACCTTC,CASSLEDRAYGYTF
many,TRBV11-2,NA,TRBJ2-7,TGTGCCAGCAGCTCGAAATTGGGGAGCTCCTACGAGCAGTACTTC,CASSSKLGSSYEQYF